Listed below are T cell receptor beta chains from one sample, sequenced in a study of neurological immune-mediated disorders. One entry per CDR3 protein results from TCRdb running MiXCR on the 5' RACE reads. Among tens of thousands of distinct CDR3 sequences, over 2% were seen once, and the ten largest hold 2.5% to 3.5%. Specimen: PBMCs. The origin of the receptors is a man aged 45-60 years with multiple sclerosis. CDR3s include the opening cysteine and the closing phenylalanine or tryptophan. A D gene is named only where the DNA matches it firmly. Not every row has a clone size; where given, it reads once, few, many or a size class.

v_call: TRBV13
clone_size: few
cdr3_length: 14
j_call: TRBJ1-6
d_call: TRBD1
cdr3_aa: CASSSTGVGSPLHF
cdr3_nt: TGTGCCAGCAGCTCGACAGGGGTAGGTTCACCCCTCCACTTT

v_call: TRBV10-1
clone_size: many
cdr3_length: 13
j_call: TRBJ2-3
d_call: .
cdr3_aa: CASNRDSTDTQYF
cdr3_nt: TGCGCCAGCAACAGGGACAGCACAGATACGCAGTATTTT

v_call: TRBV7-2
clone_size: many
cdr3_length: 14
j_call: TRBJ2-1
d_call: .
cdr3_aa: CASSSMSLGNEQFF
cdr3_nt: TGTGCCAGCAGCTCAATGTCTCTCGGGAATGAGCAGTTCTTC

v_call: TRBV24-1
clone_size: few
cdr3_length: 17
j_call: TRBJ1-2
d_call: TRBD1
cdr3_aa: CATSDSGQGAHYYGYTF
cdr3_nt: TGTGCCACCAGTGATTCCGGACAGGGGGCTCACTACTATGGCTACACCTTC

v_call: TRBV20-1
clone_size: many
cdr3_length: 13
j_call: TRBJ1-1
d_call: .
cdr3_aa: CSARRGVNTEAFF
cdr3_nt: TGCAGTGCCCGGCGCGGGGTGAACACTGAAGCTTTCTTT

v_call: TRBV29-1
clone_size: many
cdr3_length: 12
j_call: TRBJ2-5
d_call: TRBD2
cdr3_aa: CSVIGTIETQYF
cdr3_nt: TGCAGCGTTATCGGGACTATTGAGACCCAGTACTTC

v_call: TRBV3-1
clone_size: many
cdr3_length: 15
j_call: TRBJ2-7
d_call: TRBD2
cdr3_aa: CASSHLLAGAYEQYF
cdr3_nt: TGTGCCAGCAGCCATTTACTAGCGGGGGCATACGAGCAGTACTTC

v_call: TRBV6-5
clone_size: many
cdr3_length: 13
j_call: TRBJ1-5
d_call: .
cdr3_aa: CASSADRGQPQHF
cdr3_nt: TGTGCCAGCAGCGCGGACAGAGGGCAGCCCCAGCATTTT

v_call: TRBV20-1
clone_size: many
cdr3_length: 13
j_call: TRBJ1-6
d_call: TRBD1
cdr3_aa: CSASGQGYSPLHF
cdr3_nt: TGCAGTGCTAGTGGACAGGGATATTCACCCCTCCACTTT

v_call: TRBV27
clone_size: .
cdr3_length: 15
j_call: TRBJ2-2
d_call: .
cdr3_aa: CASRWAGGNTGELFF
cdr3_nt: TGTGCCAGCAGATGGGCTGGCGGGAACACCGGGGAGCTGTTTTTT

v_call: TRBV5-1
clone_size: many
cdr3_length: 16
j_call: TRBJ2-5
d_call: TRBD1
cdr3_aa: CASSYDRAWVVETQYF
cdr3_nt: TGCGCCAGCAGTTACGACAGGGCTTGGGTAGTGGAGACCCAGTACTTC

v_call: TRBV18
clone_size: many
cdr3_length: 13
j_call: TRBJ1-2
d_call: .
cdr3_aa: CASSEARGFGYTF
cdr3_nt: TGTGCCAGCTCCGAGGCAAGGGGATTTGGCTACACCTTC

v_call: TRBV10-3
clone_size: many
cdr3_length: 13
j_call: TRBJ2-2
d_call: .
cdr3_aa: CAIGTGLPGELFF
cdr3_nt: TGTGCCATCGGAACAGGGTTACCCGGGGAGCTGTTTTTT

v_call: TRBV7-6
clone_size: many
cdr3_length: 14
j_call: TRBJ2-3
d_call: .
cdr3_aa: CASSSSTSTDTQYF
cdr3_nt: TGTGCCAGCAGCTCATCTACTAGCACAGATACGCAGTATTTT

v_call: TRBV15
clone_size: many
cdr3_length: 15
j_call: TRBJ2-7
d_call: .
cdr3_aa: CATSAEHGGSYEQYF
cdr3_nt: TGTGCCACCAGCGCCGAGCATGGGGGTTCCTACGAGCAGTACTTC

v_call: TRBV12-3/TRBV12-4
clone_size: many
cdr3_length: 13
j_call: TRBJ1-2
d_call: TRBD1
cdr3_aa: CASSLRQGGGYTF
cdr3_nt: TGTGCCAGCAGTCTAAGACAGGGAGGAGGCTACACCTTC

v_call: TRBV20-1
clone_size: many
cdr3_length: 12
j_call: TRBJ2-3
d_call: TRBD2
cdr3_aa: CSGAGAADTQYF
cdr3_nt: TGCAGTGGAGCGGGGGCCGCAGATACGCAGTATTTT

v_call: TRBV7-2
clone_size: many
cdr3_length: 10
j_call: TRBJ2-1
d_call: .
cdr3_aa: CASSYNEQFF
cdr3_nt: TGTGCCAGCAGCTACAATGAGCAGTTCTTC

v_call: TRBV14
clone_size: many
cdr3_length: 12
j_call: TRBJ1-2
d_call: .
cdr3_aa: CASSQVNGGYTF
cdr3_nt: TGTGCCAGCAGCCAAGTTAACGGTGGCTACACCTTC

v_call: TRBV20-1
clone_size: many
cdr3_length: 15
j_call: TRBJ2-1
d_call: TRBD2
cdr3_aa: CSAHPISGANNEQFF
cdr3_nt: TGCAGTGCACACCCGATTAGCGGGGCAAACAATGAGCAGTTCTTC

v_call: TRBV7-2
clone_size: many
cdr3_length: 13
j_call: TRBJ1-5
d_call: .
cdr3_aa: CASSPGPAQPQHF
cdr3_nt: TGTGCCAGCAGCCCCGGACCGGCTCAGCCCCAGCATTTT

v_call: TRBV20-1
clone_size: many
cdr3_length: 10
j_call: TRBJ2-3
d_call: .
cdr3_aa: CSALIDTQYF
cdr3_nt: TGCAGTGCTTTGATAGATACGCAGTATTTT

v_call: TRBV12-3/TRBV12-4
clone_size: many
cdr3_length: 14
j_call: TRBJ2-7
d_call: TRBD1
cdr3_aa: CASRPDRVTHEQYF
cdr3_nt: TGTGCCAGCAGACCGGACAGGGTAACACACGAGCAGTACTTC

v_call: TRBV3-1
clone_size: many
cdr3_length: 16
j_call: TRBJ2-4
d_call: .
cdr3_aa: CASSLTKGTLGAIQYF
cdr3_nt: TGTGCCAGCAGCCTAACCAAGGGGACGCTGGGGGCCATTCAGTACTTC

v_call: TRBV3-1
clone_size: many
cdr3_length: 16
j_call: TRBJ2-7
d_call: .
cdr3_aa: CASSQDHRPPAHEQYF
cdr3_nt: TGTGCCAGCAGCCAAGATCACCGCCCCCCCGCCCACGAGCAGTACTTC

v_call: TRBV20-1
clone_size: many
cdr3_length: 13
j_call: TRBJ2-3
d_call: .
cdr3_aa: CSARGGTYDTQYF
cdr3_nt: TGCAGTGCTAGAGGGGGGACGTATGATACGCAGTATTTT

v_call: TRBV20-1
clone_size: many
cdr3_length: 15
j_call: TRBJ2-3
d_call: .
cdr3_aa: CSAREARPQTDTQYF
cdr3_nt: TGCAGTGCTAGGGAGGCCCGGCCTCAGACAGATACGCAGTATTTT

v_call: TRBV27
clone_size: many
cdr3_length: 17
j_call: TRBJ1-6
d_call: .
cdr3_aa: CASSLRIERGMNSPLHF
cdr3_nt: TGTGCCAGCAGTTTAAGGATCGAGAGAGGGATGAATTCACCCCTCCACTTT

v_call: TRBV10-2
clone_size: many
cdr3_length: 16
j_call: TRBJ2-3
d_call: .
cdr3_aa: CASQPGANPYVDTQYF
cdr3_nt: TGCGCCAGCCAACCCGGGGCCAATCCCTATGTAGATACGCAGTATTTT

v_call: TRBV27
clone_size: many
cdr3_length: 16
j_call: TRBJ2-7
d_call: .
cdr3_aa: CASSLSIGASSYEQYF
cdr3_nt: TGTGCCAGCAGTTTATCGATTGGCGCAAGCTCCTACGAGCAGTACTTC

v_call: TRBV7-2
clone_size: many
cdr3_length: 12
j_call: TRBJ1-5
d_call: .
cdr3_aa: CASSQGVQPQHF
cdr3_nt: TGTGCCAGCAGCCAGGGTGTTCAGCCCCAGCATTTT

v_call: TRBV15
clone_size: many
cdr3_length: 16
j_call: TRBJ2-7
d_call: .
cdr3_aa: CATTSRQQGASYEQYF
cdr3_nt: TGTGCCACCACCTCCCGGCAGCAGGGCGCATCCTACGAGCAGTACTTC

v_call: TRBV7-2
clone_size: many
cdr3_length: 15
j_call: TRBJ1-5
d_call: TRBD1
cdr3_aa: CASSLESQGWQPQHF
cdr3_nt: TGTGCCAGCAGCTTAGAGTCACAGGGGTGGCAGCCCCAGCATTTT

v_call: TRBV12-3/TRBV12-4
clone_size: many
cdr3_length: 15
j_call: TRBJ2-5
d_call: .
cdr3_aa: CASSRIGIGASTQYF
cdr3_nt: TGTGCCAGCAGCCGTATTGGTATTGGTGCCTCGACCCAGTACTTC

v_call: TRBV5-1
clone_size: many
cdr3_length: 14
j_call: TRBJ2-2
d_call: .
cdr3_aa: CATTPGGHNGELFF
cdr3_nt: TGCGCCACTACCCCGGGGGGCCATAACGGGGAGCTGTTTTTT

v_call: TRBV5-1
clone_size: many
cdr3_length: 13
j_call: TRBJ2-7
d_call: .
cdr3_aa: CASSADSHYEQYF
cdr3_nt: TGCGCCAGCAGCGCAGACAGTCACTACGAGCAGTACTTC

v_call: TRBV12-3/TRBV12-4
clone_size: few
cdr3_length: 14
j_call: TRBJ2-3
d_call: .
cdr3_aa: CASSPLLGPGTQYF
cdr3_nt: TGTGCCAGCAGTCCTCTTTTAGGGCCCGGTACGCAGTATTTT

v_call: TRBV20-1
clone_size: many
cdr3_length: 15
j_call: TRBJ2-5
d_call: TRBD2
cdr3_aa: CSASPLAGAEGTQYF
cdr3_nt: TGCAGTGCTAGTCCCCTAGCGGGGGCCGAGGGGACCCAGTACTTC

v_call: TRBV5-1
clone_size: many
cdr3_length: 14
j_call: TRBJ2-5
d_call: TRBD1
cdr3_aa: CASSLDRAQETQYF
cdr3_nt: TGCGCCAGCAGCCTCGACAGGGCCCAAGAGACCCAGTACTTC